Following are 32 T cell receptor beta chains from one sample sequenced in a study of shared clonotypes between healthy human individuals. Data came from immunoSEQ multiplex PCR; TCRdb stores just in-frame clones and leaves some out. The table has around 2.1 million clones, roughly 91% seen once. Naive CD8 populations comprised CD45RO-negative cells positively selected for CCR7, excluding terminally differentiated effector memory CD45RA+ cells. Sequenced sample: naive CD8+ T cells from PBMCs. The source of these receptors is a man between 18 and 29 years old in good health. Some clones in this sample may be carry-over from other donors' samples.

The rearrangement links TRBV29-1 to TRBJ1-4; weak D call: TRBD1 (5 bases). Germline CDR1 and CDR2: SQVTM and ANQGSEA. The CDR3 is made up of 12 amino acids. V gave up 4 bases and J gave up 4 bases, with 7 bases separating them. CDR3 sequence: CSVGQHNEKLFF. CDR3 bases: TGCAGCGTTGGACAGCATAATGAAAAACTGTTTTTT.

This sequence joins TRBV28 and TRBJ2-1; possibly TRBD1 or TRBD2 for D (5 bases each). Trimming shortened V by 7 bases and J by 9 bases, and 16 bases separated the two germline ends. The CDR3 spans 13 residues. Germline V gene sequence: CDR1 MDHEN, CDR2 SYDVKM. CDR3 DNA sequence: TGTGCCAGCACCCCCGGGTCGAGGGGTGAGCAGTTCTTC. Encoded protein: CASTPGSRGEQFF.

The rearrangement links TRBV5-1 to TRBJ2-1; D is perhaps TRBD2 (5 bases). The germline V and J ends were trimmed by 1 base and 10 bases, with 21 bases remaining between them. This CDR3 is 16 amino acids long. Germline V gene lookup returns CDR1 SGHRS and CDR2 YFSETQ. Written as DNA, the CDR3 is TGCGCCAGCAGCTTGACCCCGACTGGTGTCGGCGGGGAGCAGTTCTTC. It encodes CASSLTPTGVGGEQFF.

The V and J genes are TRBV27 and TRBJ1-2, with D hard to call. The CDR3 has 13 residues. The germline CDR1 and CDR2 sequences are MNHEY and SMNVEV (reference sequence). The ends were cut back, 0 bases at V and 6 bases at J, with 8 bases in the middle. The CDR3 DNA sequence: TGTGCCAGCAGTTTATCGGTGCGGAATGGCTACACCTTC. Its translation is CASSLSVRNGYTF.

On this clone itself: Distinct nucleotide sequences in the sample also encode this CDR3. CDR3 DNA sequence: TGTGCCAGCAGCCCTTGGGACAGACTTGACACTGAAGCTTTCTTT. Encoded protein: CASSPWDRLDTEAFF. The chain recombines TRBV9 with TRBJ1-1, with 7 bases fitting TRBD1. CDR3 length: 15 residues. J gave up 3 bases and V 4 bases, and 9 bases lay outside the gene matches. Germline CDR1 SGDLS, CDR2 YYNGEE.

The CDR3 DNA is TGTGCCAGCAGTCCCCCCCTCTGGGCTAGCGGATCCTACGAGCAGTACTTC. It translates to CASSPPLWASGSYEQYF. The chain combines TRBV28 with TRBJ2-7; 7 bases are a match to TRBD2. The V and J ends lost 5 bases and 1 base, in that order; junction bases with no gene match: 14. Germline V lookup: CDR1 MDHEN, CDR2 SYDVKM. The CDR3 loop spans 17 amino acids.

The chain uses TRBV29-1 and TRBJ1-1, with TRBD1 matching over 7 bases. J lost 2 bases, V lost 7 bases, and 19 bases had no gene match. The CDR3 runs to 17 residues. Per the germline V gene, CDR1 is SQVTM and CDR2 is ANQGSEA. CDR3 nucleotide sequence: TGCAGCGCTGGGGCCGTTGATGGACAGGCGATTAACACTGAAGCTTTCTTT. Protein: CSAGAVDGQAINTEAFF.

This chain links TRBV2 with TRBJ2-1; either TRBD1 or TRBD2 may fit D (5 bases each). The CDR3 sequence is 18 residues long. V was cut by 3 bases and J by 3 bases, with 21 bases left in between. Looked up from germline, CDR1 is SNHLY and CDR2 is FYNNEI. The CDR3, as DNA: TGTGCCAGCAGTGATAATGTTCTTGGGGGATCCGGCTACAATGAGCAGTTCTTC. This translates into CASSDNVLGGSGYNEQFF.

This chain connects TRBV7-9 to TRBJ1-1, with D maybe TRBD1 (6 bases). CDR1 is SEHNR and CDR2 is FQNEAQ in the germline V gene (reference sequence). The CDR3 has 18 amino acids. The V and J ends lost 0 bases and 2 bases respectively, with 19 bases between them. The DNA for the CDR3 is TGTGCCAGCAGCTTAGCGTTGGGGGGGCTTGGGTCCAACACTGAAGCTTTCTTT. Translation gives CASSLALGGLGSNTEAFF.

The genes are TRBV7-2 and TRBJ2-7, with D unclear. The V end was cut by 2 bases, the J end by 0 bases, with 5 bases between. The CDR3 is 13 residues long. Per germline, CDR1 SGHTA and CDR2 FQGNSA. The CDR3 spells CASSLSSSYEQYF. The CDR3 DNA reads TGTGCCAGCAGCTTATCCAGCTCCTACGAGCAGTACTTC.

This chain uses TRBV7-8 with TRBJ2-6, with D uncertain. CDR3 length equals 16 residues. V lost 5 bases to trimming and J lost 4 bases, with 15 bases between them. The germline CDR1 and CDR2 sequences are SGHVS and FQNEAQ. The CDR3 nucleotides are TGTGCCAGCAGCGCGGTGGGTGGTGGCGGGGCCAACGTCCTGACTTTC. Amino acids: CASSAVGGGGANVLTF.

V and J are TRBV6-1 and TRBJ2-2; 7 bases match TRBD1. The V and J ends lost 4 bases and 3 bases, in that order; junction bases with no gene match: 5. This CDR3 is 15 amino acids long. CDR1 is MNHNS, CDR2 SASEGT, per germline. CDR3 bases: TGTGCCAGCAGTGGACAGGGTTGGCACACCGGGGAGCTGTTTTTT. Translated: CASSGQGWHTGELFF.

The V and J genes are TRBV30 and TRBJ2-3; D might be TRBD2 (6 bases). Germline assignment: CDR1 GTSNPN and CDR2 SVGIG (reference sequence). Trimming took 7 bases from V and 2 from J, leaving 19 bases between them. This CDR3 contains 15 residues. The CDR3 here is CASRGLRDLTDTQYF. As DNA, the CDR3 is TGTGCCTCCCGGGGGTTGCGGGATCTCACAGATACGCAGTATTTT. The full variable domain, with the rest looked up from reference TRBV30 and TRBJ2-3, is SQTIHQWPATLVQPVGSPLSLECTVEGTSNPNLYWYRQAAGRGLQLLFYSVGIGQISSEVPQNLSASRPQDRQFILSSKKLLLSDSGFYLCASRGLRDLTDTQYFGPGTRLTVL.

The chain recombines TRBV9 with TRBJ1-2; 7 bases are a match to TRBD1. The CDR3 runs to 15 residues. Unmatched junction bases numbered 11, after V lost 3 bases and J lost 6 bases. The germline V gene encodes CDR1 SGDLS and CDR2 YYNGEE. The CDR3 here is CASSGEGAAWHGYTF. CDR3 nucleotide sequence: TGTGCCAGCAGCGGTGAGGGGGCGGCTTGGCATGGCTACACCTTC.

V and J are TRBV18 and TRBJ2-3; D perhaps matches TRBD2 (7 bases). CDR1 and CDR2 from the germline V gene are KGHSH and LQKENI. V lost 4 bases and J 5 bases, leaving 22 bases between the germline ends. The CDR3 sequence is 17 residues long. The CDR3 spells CASSLQAGAIVKDTQYF. CDR3 bases: TGTGCCAGCTCACTCCAGGCGGGGGCTATAGTTAAAGATACGCAGTATTTT.

The V call is TRBV5-1, the J call TRBJ2-2; 8 nucleotides match TRBD2. CDR3 length equals 15 residues. The V segment lost 1 base and the J segment 5 bases; nucleotides outside the gene matches: 4. The V gene's germline CDR1 is SGHRS and CDR2 YFSETQ. CDR3 nucleotide sequence: TGCGCCAGCAGCTTGTCGGGAGGGCGTACCGGGGAGCTGTTTTTT. Residues: CASSLSGGRTGELFF. Full variable domain (outside the CDR3, taken from reference TRBV5-1 and TRBJ2-2): KAGVTQTPRYLIKTRGQQVTLSCSPISGHRSVSWYQQTPGQGLQFLFEYFSETQRNKGNFPGRFSGRQFSNSRSEMNVSTLELGDSALYLCASSLSGGRTGELFFGEGSRLTVL.

The chain uses TRBV30 and TRBJ2-7; D gene uncertain. Trimming left V 0 bases short and J 2 bases short, with 5 bases between. Germline V gene data show CDR1 as GTSNPN and CDR2 as SVGIG (reference sequence). This CDR3 is 12 amino acids long. CDR3 loop: CAWSVATYEQYF. CDR3 in DNA: TGTGCCTGGAGTGTAGCGACCTACGAGCAGTACTTC.

The chain employs TRBV27 and TRBJ2-7; 9 nucleotides match TRBD2. The CDR3 contains 13 residues. The V and J ends lost 4 bases and 5 bases, in that order; junction bases with no gene match: 3. The V gene's germline CDR1 is MNHEY and CDR2 SMNVEV (reference sequence). For the CDR3, the DNA is TGTGCCAGCAGTTCCCTAGCGGGAAACGAGCAGTACTTC. Encoded protein: CASSSLAGNEQYF.

This clone was counted once. The chain carries TRBV7-9 and TRBJ2-4; D is ambiguous. CDR1 and CDR2 (germline): SEHNR, FQNEAQ (reference sequence). The V and J ends lost 0 bases and 2 bases respectively, with 8 bases between them. This CDR3 has 15 amino acids. DNA of the CDR3: TGTGCCAGCAGCTTAGCGGTGGGTTCCAAAAACATTCAGTACTTC. It is translated as CASSLAVGSKNIQYF.

This chain uses TRBV7-8 with TRBJ2-7; D gene ambiguous. Trimming took off 2 bases at V and 0 bases at J, with 8 bases between the two ends. The length of the CDR3 is 14 residues. Per germline, CDR1 SGHVS and CDR2 FQNEAQ. CDR3 nucleotide sequence: TGTGCCAGCAGCTTACCAAGAGGCTCCTACGAGCAGTACTTC. It is translated as CASSLPRGSYEQYF.

This clone showed up just once. This chain uses TRBV5-6 with TRBJ1-5, with D maybe TRBD1 (5 bases). Germline lookup yields CDR1 SGHDT and CDR2 YYEEEE. Trimming took 1 base from V and 5 from J, leaving 10 bases between them. The CDR3 consists of 14 residues. The CDR3 nucleotides read TGTGCCAGCAGCTTGAGAGGGACGGATCAGCCCCAGCATTTT. Its translation is CASSLRGTDQPQHF.

The V gene is TRBV2, the J gene TRBJ2-2, with D possibly TRBD2 on 6 matching bases. The germline gives CDR1 SNHLY, CDR2 FYNNEI. Deletions cut 4 bases from V and 3 bases from J, with 12 bases between. The CDR3 is 15 residues long. The CDR3 protein is CASSGRARYTGELFF. In DNA form, the CDR3 reads TGTGCCAGCAGTGGGAGGGCTAGGTACACCGGGGAGCTGTTTTTT.

The J gene is TRBJ1-5, the V gene TRBV28; perhaps TRBD1 as D (5 bases). The CDR3 consists of 16 residues. Germline V gene lookup returns CDR1 MDHEN and CDR2 SYDVKM. V was pared by 3 bases and J by 1 base, with 13 bases between. The CDR3, as DNA: TGTGCCAGCAGTTTTTTAGGGACGAGGAGCAATCAGCCCCAGCATTTT. Protein: CASSFLGTRSNQPQHF.

The chain combines TRBV6-1 with TRBJ2-7, with D tentatively TRBD1 (5 bases). The germline gives CDR1 MNHNS, CDR2 SASEGT. V was trimmed by 5 bases and J by 0 bases, leaving 14 bases between them. The CDR3 is made up of 15 amino acids. This CDR3 reads CASSSEQASSYEQYF. CDR3 nucleotide sequence: TGTGCCAGCAGTTCCGAACAGGCAAGCTCCTACGAGCAGTACTTC.

This clone is a singleton in its sample. The chain has TRBV27 and TRBJ1-2; D gene ambiguous. This CDR3 region has 16 residues. The V end lost 4 bases, the J end lost 5 bases, and 20 bases lay between the germline ends. In germline, CDR1 is MNHEY, CDR2 SMNVEV (reference sequence). The CDR3: CASSYSRTPIEYGYTF. CDR3 in DNA: TGTGCCAGCAGTTACTCGCGGACTCCAATAGAATATGGCTACACCTTC.

The chain employs TRBV7-7 and TRBJ2-5, with a weak D call TRBD1 (5 bases). The V and J ends lost 4 bases and 4 bases respectively, with 22 bases between them. Germline V gene data show CDR1 as SSHAT and CDR2 as FNYEAQ (reference sequence). CDR3 length equals 17 residues. In nucleotides, the CDR3 is TGTGCCAGCAGCTCCTACCTCAGGGTGAACACCCCAGAGACCCAGTACTTC. This codes for CASSSYLRVNTPETQYF.

The chain uses TRBV7-8 and TRBJ2-1, with a tentative D call TRBD2 (7 bases). The CDR3 covers 15 residues. V lost 5 bases and J lost 6, with 17 bases in between. Looked up from germline, CDR1 is SGHVS and CDR2 is FQNEAQ. In DNA, the CDR3 is TGTGCCAGCAGCCTAACAGGGCGGACTAGCAATGAGCAGTTCTTC. Translation gives CASSLTGRTSNEQFF.

DNA for the CDR3: TGTGCCAGCAGTCTATTTCGGGCCGGGTCCTACAATGAGCAGTTCTTC. Its protein is CASSLFRAGSYNEQFF. V usage is TRBV9 and J usage is TRBJ2-1; D is uncertain. CDR1 is SGDLS, CDR2 YYNGEE, per germline. V was trimmed by 5 bases and J by 1 base, leaving 16 bases between them. The CDR3 has 16 amino acids.

The rearrangement uses TRBV4-1 and TRBJ1-5; TRBD1 matches at 10 bases. Germline-derived CDR1 and CDR2 are MGHRA and YSYEKL. V was pared by 3 bases and J by 0 bases, with 8 bases of the junction left unmatched. The CDR3 has 18 residues. The CDR3, as DNA: TGCGCCAGCAGCCATATGACAGGGGGCGCATATAGCAATCAGCCCCAGCATTTT. Its translation is CASSHMTGGAYSNQPQHF.

The V gene is TRBV28, the J gene TRBJ2-2; 8 bases are a match to TRBD1. There are 15 residues in the CDR3. Germline V gene lookup returns CDR1 MDHEN and CDR2 SYDVKM. V was clipped by 4 bases and J by 6 bases; unmatched bases: 7. DNA for the CDR3: TGTGCCAGCAGTTCGCCTCAGGGGGCCCCCGGGGAGCTGTTTTTT. This gives the protein CASSSPQGAPGELFF.

The V call is TRBV9, the J call TRBJ2-3, with D perhaps TRBD2 (6 bases). The CDR3 is made up of 14 amino acids. From germline, CDR1 is SGDLS and CDR2 YYNGEE. Trimming pared 3 bases from V and 10 bases from J, leaving 18 bases between. The CDR3 reads CASSGRDSVTPQYF. CDR3 nucleotide sequence: TGTGCCAGCAGCGGACGGGACTCCGTCACCCCGCAGTATTTT. The full variable domain, rest sourced from reference TRBV9 and TRBJ2-3, is DSGVTQTPKHLITATGQRVTLRCSPRSGDLSVYWYQQSLDQGLQFLIQYYNGEERAKGNILERFSAQQFPDLHSELNLSSLELGDSALYFCASSGRDSVTPQYFGPGTRLTVL.

This clone was seen a single time. V is TRBV6-5 and J is TRBJ1-2; D possibly corresponds to TRBD1 (5 bases). CDR1 and CDR2 (germline): MNHEY, SVGAGI. This CDR3 is built from 14 residues. Trimming left V 6 bases short and J 8 bases short, with 19 bases between. The chain's CDR3 is CASRVAGGSGGYTF. The CDR3, as DNA: TGTGCCAGCAGAGTAGCCGGGGGGTCTGGGGGCTACACCTTC.